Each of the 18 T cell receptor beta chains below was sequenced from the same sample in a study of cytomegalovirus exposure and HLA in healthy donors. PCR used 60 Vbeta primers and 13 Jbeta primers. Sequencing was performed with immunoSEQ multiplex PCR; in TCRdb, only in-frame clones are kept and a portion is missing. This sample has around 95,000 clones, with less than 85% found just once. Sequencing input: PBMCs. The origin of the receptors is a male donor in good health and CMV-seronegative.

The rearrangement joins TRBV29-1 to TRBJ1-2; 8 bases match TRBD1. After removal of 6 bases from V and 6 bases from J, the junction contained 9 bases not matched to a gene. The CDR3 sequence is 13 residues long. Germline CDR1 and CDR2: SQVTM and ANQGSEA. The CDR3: CSVGQGVVNGYTF. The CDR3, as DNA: TGCAGCGTCGGACAGGGAGTTGTTAATGGCTACACCTTC.

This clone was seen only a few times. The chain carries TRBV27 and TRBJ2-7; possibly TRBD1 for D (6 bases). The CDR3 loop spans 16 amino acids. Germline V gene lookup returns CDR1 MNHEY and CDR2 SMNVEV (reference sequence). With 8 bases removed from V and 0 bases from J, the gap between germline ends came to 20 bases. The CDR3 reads CASGQRTVGSSYEQYF. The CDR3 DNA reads TGTGCCAGCGGGCAAAGGACAGTTGGGAGCTCCTACGAGCAGTACTTC.

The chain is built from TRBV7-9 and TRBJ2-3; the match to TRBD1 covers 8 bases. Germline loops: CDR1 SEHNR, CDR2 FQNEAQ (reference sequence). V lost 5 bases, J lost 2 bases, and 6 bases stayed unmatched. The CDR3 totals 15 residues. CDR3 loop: CASSPRTGLTDTQYF. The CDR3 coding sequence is TGTGCCAGCAGCCCGCGGACAGGGCTCACAGATACGCAGTATTTT. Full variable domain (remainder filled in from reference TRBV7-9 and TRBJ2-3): DTGVSQNPRHKITKRGQNVTFRCDPISEHNRLYWYRQTLGQGPEFLTYFQNEAQLEKSRLLSDRFSAERPKGSFSTLEIQRTEQGDSAMYLCASSPRTGLTDTQYFGPGTRLTVL.

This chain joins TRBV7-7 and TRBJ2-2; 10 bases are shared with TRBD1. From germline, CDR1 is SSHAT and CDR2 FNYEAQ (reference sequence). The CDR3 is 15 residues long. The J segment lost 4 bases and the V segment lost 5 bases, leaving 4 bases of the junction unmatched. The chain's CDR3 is CASSPGTGATGELFF. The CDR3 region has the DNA TGTGCCAGCAGCCCCGGGACAGGGGCCACCGGGGAGCTGTTTTTT.

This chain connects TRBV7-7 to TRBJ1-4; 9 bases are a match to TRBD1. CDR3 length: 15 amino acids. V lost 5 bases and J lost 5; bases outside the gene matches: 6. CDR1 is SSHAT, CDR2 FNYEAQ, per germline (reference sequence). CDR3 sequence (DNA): TGTGCCAGCAGCGTCACCGGGACAGGGAATGAAAAACTGTTTTTT. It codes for CASSVTGTGNEKLFF. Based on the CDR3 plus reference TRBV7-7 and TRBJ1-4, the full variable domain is GAGVSQSPRYKVTKRGQDVTLRCDPISSHATLYWYQQALGQGPEFLTYFNYEAQPDKSGLPSDRFSAERPEGSISTLTIQRTEQRDSAMYRCASSVTGTGNEKLFFGSGTQLSVL.

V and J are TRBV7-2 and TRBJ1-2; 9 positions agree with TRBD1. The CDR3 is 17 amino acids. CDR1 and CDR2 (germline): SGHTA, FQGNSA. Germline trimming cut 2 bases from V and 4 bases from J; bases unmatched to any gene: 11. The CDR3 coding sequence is TGTGCCAGCAGCTTATCAGTCACAGGGGGCTTAAGCTATGGCTACACCTTC. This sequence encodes CASSLSVTGGLSYGYTF.

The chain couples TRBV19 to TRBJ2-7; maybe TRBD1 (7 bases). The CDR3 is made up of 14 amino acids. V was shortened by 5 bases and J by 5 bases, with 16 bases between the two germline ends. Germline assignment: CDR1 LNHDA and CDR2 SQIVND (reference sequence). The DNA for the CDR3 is TGTGCCAGTAGTCGCGGGCCAGGGGGGAACGAGCAGTACTTC. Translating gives CASSRGPGGNEQYF.

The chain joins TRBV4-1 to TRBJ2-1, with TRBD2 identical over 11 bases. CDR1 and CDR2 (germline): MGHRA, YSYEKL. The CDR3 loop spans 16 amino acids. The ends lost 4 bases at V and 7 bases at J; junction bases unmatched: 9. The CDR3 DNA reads TGCGCCAGCAGCCCAAATACTAGCGGGAGACGAAATGAGCAGTTCTTC. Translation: CASSPNTSGRRNEQFF.

The CDR3 nucleotides are TGCAGCGTTGTGACAGGGACCCACGAGCAGTACTTC. Protein: CSVVTGTHEQYF. The chain recombines TRBV29-1 with TRBJ2-7, with TRBD1 identical over 7 bases. With V trimmed by 4 bases and J by 5 bases, 5 bases remained unmatched. The CDR3 contains 12 residues. CDR1 SQVTM and CDR2 ANQGSEA come from the germline V gene.

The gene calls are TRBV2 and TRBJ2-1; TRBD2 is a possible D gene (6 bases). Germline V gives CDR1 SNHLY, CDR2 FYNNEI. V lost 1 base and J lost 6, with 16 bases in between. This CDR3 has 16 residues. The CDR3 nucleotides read TGTGCCAGCAGTGAAGTCTTAGCGGCAGCCACCAATGAGCAGTTCTTC. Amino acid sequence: CASSEVLAAATNEQFF.

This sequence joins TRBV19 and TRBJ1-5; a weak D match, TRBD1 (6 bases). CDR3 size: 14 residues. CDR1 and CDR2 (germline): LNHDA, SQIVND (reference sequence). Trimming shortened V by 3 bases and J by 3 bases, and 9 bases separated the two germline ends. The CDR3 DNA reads TGTGCCAGTAGTATCGGACAGACCAATCAGCCCCAGCATTTT. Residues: CASSIGQTNQPQHF.

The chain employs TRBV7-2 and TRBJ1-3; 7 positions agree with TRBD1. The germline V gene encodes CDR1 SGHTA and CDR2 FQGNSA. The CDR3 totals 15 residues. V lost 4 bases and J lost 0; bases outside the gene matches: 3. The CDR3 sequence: CASSSDRRSGNTIYF. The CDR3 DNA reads TGTGCCAGCAGCTCGGACAGGCGCTCTGGAAACACCATATATTTT.

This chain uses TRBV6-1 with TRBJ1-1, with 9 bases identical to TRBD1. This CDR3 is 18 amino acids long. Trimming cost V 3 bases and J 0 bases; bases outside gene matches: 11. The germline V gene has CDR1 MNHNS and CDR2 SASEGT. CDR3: CASSEKPTGGLLNTEAFF. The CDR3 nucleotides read TGTGCCAGCAGTGAGAAACCGACAGGGGGGCTACTGAACACTGAAGCTTTCTTT.

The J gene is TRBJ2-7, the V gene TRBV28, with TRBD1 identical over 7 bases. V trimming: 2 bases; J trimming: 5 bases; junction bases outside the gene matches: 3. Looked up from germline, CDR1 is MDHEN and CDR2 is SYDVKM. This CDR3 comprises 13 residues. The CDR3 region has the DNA TGTGCCAGCAGTTTAACAGGGGTCCACGAGCAGTACTTC. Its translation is CASSLTGVHEQYF.

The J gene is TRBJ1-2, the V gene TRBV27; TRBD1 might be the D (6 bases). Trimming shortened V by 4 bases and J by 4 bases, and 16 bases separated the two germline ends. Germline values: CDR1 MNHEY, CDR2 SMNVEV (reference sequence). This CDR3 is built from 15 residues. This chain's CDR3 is CASSSLATGAYGYTF. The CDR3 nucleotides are TGTGCCAGCAGTTCGCTGGCGACAGGAGCCTATGGCTACACCTTC.

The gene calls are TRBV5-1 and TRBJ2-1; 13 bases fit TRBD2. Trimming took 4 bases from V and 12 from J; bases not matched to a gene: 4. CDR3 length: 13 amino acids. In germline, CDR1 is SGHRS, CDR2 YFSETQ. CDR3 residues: CASSAGLAGRQFF. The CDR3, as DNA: TGCGCCAGCAGCGCGGGACTAGCGGGAAGGCAGTTCTTC.

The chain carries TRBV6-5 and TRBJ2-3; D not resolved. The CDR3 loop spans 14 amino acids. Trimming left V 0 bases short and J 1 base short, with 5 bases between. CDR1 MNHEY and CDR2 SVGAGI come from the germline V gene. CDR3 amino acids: CASSYSQGTDTQYF. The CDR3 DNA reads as TGTGCCAGCAGTTACTCGCAGGGCACAGATACGCAGTATTTT.

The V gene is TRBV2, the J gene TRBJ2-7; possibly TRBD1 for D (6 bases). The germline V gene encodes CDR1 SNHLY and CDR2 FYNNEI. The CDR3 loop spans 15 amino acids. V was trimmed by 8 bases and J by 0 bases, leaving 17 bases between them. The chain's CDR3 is CASLLHRDNSYEQYF. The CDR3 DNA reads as TGTGCCAGCCTTCTTCACCGGGACAACTCCTACGAGCAGTACTTC. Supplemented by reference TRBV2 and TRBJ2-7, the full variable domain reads EPEVTQTPSHQVTQMGQEVILRCVPISNHLYFYWYRQILGQKVEFLVSFYNNEISEKSEIFDDQFSVERPDGSNFTLKIRSTKLEDSAMYFCASLLHRDNSYEQYFGPGTRLTVT.